This TCR beta chain emerged from a study of T cell changes during pregnancy in multiple sclerosis. There are 14 residues in the CDR3. The V end lost 6 bases, the J end lost 7 bases, and 18 bases lay between the germline ends. Germline-derived CDR1 and CDR2 are MDHEN and SYDVKM. Measured with immunoSEQ multiplex PCR; TCRdb has only the in-frame clones, and not every one. The sample records fewer than 65,000 clones, more than 75% being singletons. The chain has TRBV28 and TRBJ2-5; D not resolved. The TCR originated in a female donor in good health, enrolled as a control in a pregnancy study. The material was peripheral blood, obtained in the first trimester of pregnancy. CDR3 sequence: CASSPPLSHATQYF. DNA for the CDR3: TGTGCCAGCAGCCCTCCTTTGAGTCATGCGACCCAGTACTTC.